This T cell receptor (beta chain) was recorded in a study of blood T cell repertoires in COVID-19. The ends were cut back, 5 bases at V and 8 bases at J, with 12 bases in the middle. Germline CDR1 reads PRHDT; CDR2 reads FYEKMQ (reference sequence). CDR3 size: 12 residues. Original processing methods: The authors estimated nucleated cell counts from reference gene primer amplification. Profiling relied on immunoSEQ multiplex PCR, and the TCRdb table lists in-frame clones only, not all of them. The V and J calls and clone size were taken over from that table, and D and trimming were inferred from the DNA. The sample records 350,000 to 400,000 clones, approximately 90% being singletons. Participant ages covered 18 to 89 years across some 25 US areas. Recovered status applied to Cohort 3 donors who had two consecutive negative PCRs. It also applied to those with clearance or with symptom resolution.

The source is a man younger than 35 who had recovered from COVID-19. The gene calls are TRBV13 and TRBJ1-2, with TRBD1 as a possible D gene (5 bases). The specimen was PBMCs or T cells enriched from blood (not recorded which). This CDR3 reads CASSDAGQGYTF. The CDR3 nucleotides are TGTGCCAGCAGCGACGCGGGGCAGGGCTACACCTTC.